The present T cell receptor (beta chain) was sequenced within a study of T cells in Graves' hyperthyroidism and ophthalmopathy. Study-level results: Blood also held most thyroid clonotypes expanded beyond 0.001.

Amplification of TCR beta CDR3 regions was performed using RNA transcripts as template. During a first-round RT-PCR of the TCR CDR3, the HTBI primer set was used. MiXCR, run by TCRdb on the multiplex PCR reads, gives a single entry per CDR3 protein. The data contain some 530,000 distinct CDR3 sequences, about 20% of them singletons. The CDR3 totals 17 residues. The V gene end was trimmed by 1 base and the J gene end by 4 bases; junction bases not matched to a gene: 9. Under 3 months was the duration of disease in ophthalmopathy patients, who also had a Clinical Activity Score of at least 3 and a NOSPECS grade of at least 4. On the basis of clinical symptoms, serum thyroxine and TRAb, thyroid ultrasound and orbital computed tomography, diagnoses were made. Fresh peripheral blood, roughly 9.8 ml of it, supplied the PBMCs. This clonotype appeared many times. No antigen is known for it.

The chain couples TRBV12-3 or TRBV12-4 to TRBJ2-3, with 9 bases aligning to TRBD2. The sequence came from a woman in her 70s with Graves' ophthalmopathy. Sequencing used blood. This chain's CDR3 is CASSLGSGRFEADTQYF. For the CDR3, the DNA is TGTGCCAGCAGTTTAGGTAGCGGGAGATTTGAGGCAGATACGCAGTATTTT.